Listed below are T cell receptor beta chains from one sample, sequenced in a study of lymphopenia after photon versus proton radiotherapy. Some clones are missing from TCRdb's copy, which holds only in-frame ones; the method was immunoSEQ multiplex PCR. The table has 55,000 to 70,000 clones, around 86% seen once; the top ten hold about 10%. The sequences come from peripheral blood, collected from a patient treated with proton-based radiotherapy. The receptors were sampled from a man older than 75 with esophageal cancer. CDR3s include the opening cysteine and the closing phenylalanine or tryptophan. Each record gives: J gene, clone size, V gene, D gene, CDR3 DNA, CDR3 protein. The D gene is left open where the match is weak. Clone size, where shown, is once, few, many, or a class for clones that have expanded.

TRBJ1-5 | NA | TRBV11-2 | NA | TGTGCCAGCAGCTTAGACGGTAGTCATGGCAATCAGCCCCAGCATTTT | CASSLDGSHGNQPQHF
TRBJ2-1 | NA | TRBV4-1 | NA | TGCGCCAGCAGCCACGTTAGAACCTCCTACAATGAGCAGTTCTTC | CASSHVRTSYNEQFF
TRBJ2-2 | NA | TRBV7-9 | TRBD2 | TGTGCCAGCAGCTCGGGACTAGCGAACACCGGGGAGCTGTTTTTT | CASSSGLANTGELFF
TRBJ1-2 | NA | TRBV7-9 | NA | TGTGCCAGCAGCTTATCTCATGGCTACACCTTC | CASSLSHGYTF
TRBJ1-4 | NA | TRBV19 | NA | TGTGCCAGTAATTTGATGGGTGAAAAACTGTTTTTT | CASNLMGEKLFF
TRBJ1-1 | NA | TRBV6-6 | TRBD1 | TGTGCCAGCAGTTACAGACAGGGAACAAACACTGAAGCTTTCTTT | CASSYRQGTNTEAFF
TRBJ2-7 | once | TRBV5-6 | NA | TGTGCCAGCAGTCAGGAGGGTTTCTCCTACGAGCAGTACTTC | CASSQEGFSYEQYF
TRBJ2-1 | NA | TRBV2 | NA | TGTGCCAGCGTTGTCTACTTCTCTGCTGAGCAGTTCTTC | CASVVYFSAEQFF
TRBJ2-1 | NA | TRBV7-9 | TRBD1 | TGTGCCAGCAGCGAAGACCGGGACAGGTTCTTC | CASSEDRDRFF
TRBJ1-3 | once | TRBV7-2 | NA | TGTGCCAGCACCTTCAGTGCCTCTGGAAACACCATATATTTT | CASTFSASGNTIYF
TRBJ2-2 | once | TRBV5-1 | NA | TGCGCCAGCAGCGCCTCCGGGACGGACTCCGGGGAGCTGTTTTTT | CASSASGTDSGELFF
TRBJ1-4 | NA | TRBV7-2 | NA | TGTGCCAGCAGCTTAGTCACAACTAATGAAAAACTGTTTTTT | CASSLVTTNEKLFF
TRBJ1-2 | few | TRBV5-5 | TRBD1 | TGTGCCAGCAGCTTGTACGGTGACAGGGTCGGCTACACCTTC | CASSLYGDRVGYTF
TRBJ2-5 | NA | TRBV19 | TRBD1 | TGTGCCAGTAGTACCGGGACAGGGGGAGAGGTCAGGGAGACCCAGTACTTC | CASSTGTGGEVRETQYF
TRBJ2-1 | NA | TRBV7-7 | TRBD2 | TGTGCCAGCAGCTTAGGCTTGACTAGCGGGAGCAATGAGCAGTTCTTC | CASSLGLTSGSNEQFF
TRBJ2-3 | once | TRBV25-1 | NA | TGTGCCAGCAGTGAATATAATGGGGGCACAGATACGCAGTATTTT | CASSEYNGGTDTQYF
TRBJ2-7 | NA | TRBV7-2 | NA | TGTGCCAGCAGCTTATTGGGACGGGGGAACTACGAGCAGTACTTC | CASSLLGRGNYEQYF
TRBJ1-2 | once | TRBV5-4 | TRBD1 | TGTGCCAGCAGCCGCAATGGACAGGGAGGGTATGGCTACACCTTC | CASSRNGQGGYGYTF
TRBJ2-6 | NA | TRBV7-3 | NA | TGTGCCAGCAGCTTAGAGTCGGGAGCGGGTGGGGCCAACGTCCTGACTTTC | CASSLESGAGGANVLTF
TRBJ1-2 | NA | TRBV29-1 | TRBD1 | TGCAGCGTTCTGATCGACAGGGGATATGGCTACACCTTC | CSVLIDRGYGYTF
TRBJ2-2 | many | TRBV5-5 | NA | TGTGCCAGCAGCTTGAACGCGGTTCCGAACACCGGGGAGCTGTTTTTT | CASSLNAVPNTGELFF
TRBJ1-1 | once | TRBV29-1 | TRBD1 | TGCAGCGTTGTTCGACAGGGGCAGGGTGAAGCTTTCTTT | CSVVRQGQGEAFF
TRBJ2-7 | NA | TRBV27 | NA | TGTGCCAGCAGTTTATTAGGGACAAAGTTTTACGAGCAGTACTTC | CASSLLGTKFYEQYF
TRBJ1-4 | NA | TRBV6-1 | TRBD1 | TGTGCCAGCAGTGATGGGCGACAGGGGATAGAAAAACTGTTTTTT | CASSDGRQGIEKLFF
TRBJ2-5 | medium-sized | TRBV7-2 | TRBD1 | TGTGCCAGCAGCTTCAACAGGGGTGGGGAGACCCAGTACTTC | CASSFNRGGETQYF
TRBJ1-1 | NA | TRBV2 | NA | TGTGCCAGCAGTGGCCGAAGTGGACATACTGAAGCTTTCTTT | CASSGRSGHTEAFF
TRBJ1-1 | few | TRBV4-1 | NA | TGCGCCAGCAGCAGTGCCGTGAACACTGAAGCTTTCTTT | CASSSAVNTEAFF
TRBJ1-5 | NA | TRBV30 | NA | TGTGCCTGGACCATCGGGGGCAATCAGCCCCAGCATTTT | CAWTIGGNQPQHF
TRBJ2-7 | NA | TRBV18 | NA | TGTGCCAGCTCAATCACAGGGTACGAGCAGTACTTC | CASSITGYEQYF
TRBJ2-3 | NA | TRBV5-6 | NA | TGTGCCAGCAGCTTGGTAGACACAGATACGCAGTATTTT | CASSLVDTDTQYF
TRBJ2-7 | NA | TRBV11-2 | TRBD1 | TGTGCCAGCAGCTCCGGACAGGGCTACGAGCAGTACTTC | CASSSGQGYEQYF
TRBJ1-2 | NA | TRBV9 | TRBD1 | TGTGCCAGCAGCTCCCGGGACAGGGGCACATACGGCTACACCTTC | CASSSRDRGTYGYTF
TRBJ2-5 | NA | TRBV30 | NA | TGTGCCTGGAGTCGAACCAACCAAGAGACCCAGTACTTC | CAWSRTNQETQYF
TRBJ1-5 | few | TRBV11-2 | TRBD1 | TGTGCCAGCAGCTTCGACAGGGCCCAGCCCCAGCATTTT | CASSFDRAQPQHF
TRBJ2-2 | NA | TRBV4-1 | TRBD2 | TGCGCCAGCAGCCAAGATGCAGCGGGATTCACCGGGGAGCTGTTTTTT | CASSQDAAGFTGELFF
TRBJ2-2 | NA | TRBV7-2 | NA | TGTGCCAGCAGCTTAGGAGGGGCAGGGTCGGCTCGGGAGCTGTTTTTT | CASSLGGAGSARELFF
TRBJ1-3 | NA | TRBV7-2 | TRBD1 | TGTGCCAGCAGCTTAGGACAGGGCTCGTCTGGAAACACCATATATTTT | CASSLGQGSSGNTIYF
TRBJ1-4 | NA | TRBV6-5 | NA | TGTGCCAGCAGTTGGGGCCGTGGGATTAATGAAAAACTGTTTTTT | CASSWGRGINEKLFF
TRBJ2-1 | NA | TRBV7-2 | NA | TGTGCCAGCAGCTATGACGGCCCAAATGAGCAGTTCTTC | CASSYDGPNEQFF
TRBJ2-7 | NA | TRBV7-9 | NA | TGTGCCAGCAGCTTAGATGTGGGCTCCTACGAGCAGTACTTC | CASSLDVGSYEQYF
TRBJ1-1 | NA | TRBV27 | NA | TGTGCCAGCAGTTTATACCACAGGGTCACTGAAGCTTTCTTT | CASSLYHRVTEAFF
TRBJ2-6 | NA | TRBV15 | NA | TGTGCCACCAGCAGAGATCTATCGGGGGCAGGGGCCAACGTCCTGACTTTC | CATSRDLSGAGANVLTF